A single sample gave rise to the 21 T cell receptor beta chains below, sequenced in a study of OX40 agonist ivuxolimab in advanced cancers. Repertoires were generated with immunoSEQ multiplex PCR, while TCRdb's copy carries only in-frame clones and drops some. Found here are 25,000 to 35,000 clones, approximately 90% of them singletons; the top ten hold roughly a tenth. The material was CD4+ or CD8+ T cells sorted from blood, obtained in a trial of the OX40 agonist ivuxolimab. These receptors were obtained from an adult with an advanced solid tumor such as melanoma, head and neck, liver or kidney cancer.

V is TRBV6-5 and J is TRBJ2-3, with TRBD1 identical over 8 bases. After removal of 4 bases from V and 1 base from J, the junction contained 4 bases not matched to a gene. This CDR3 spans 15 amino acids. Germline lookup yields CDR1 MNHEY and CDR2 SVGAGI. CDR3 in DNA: TGTGCCAGCAGTTTCGCGACAGGGGGCACAGATACGCAGTATTTT. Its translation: CASSFATGGTDTQYF.

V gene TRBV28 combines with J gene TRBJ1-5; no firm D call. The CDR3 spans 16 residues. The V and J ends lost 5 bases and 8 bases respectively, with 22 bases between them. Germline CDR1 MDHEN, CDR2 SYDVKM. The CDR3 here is CASSPGFNSERKPQHF. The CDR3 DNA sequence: TGTGCCAGCAGTCCGGGCTTCAACAGCGAACGGAAGCCCCAGCATTTT.

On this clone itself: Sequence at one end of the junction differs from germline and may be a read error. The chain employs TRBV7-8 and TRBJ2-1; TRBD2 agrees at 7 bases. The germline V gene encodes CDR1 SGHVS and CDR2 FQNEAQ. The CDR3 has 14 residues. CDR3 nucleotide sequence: TGTGCCAGCAGCATAGCGGGTGTTTCGAATGAGCAGTTCTTC. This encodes CASSIAGVSNEQFF.

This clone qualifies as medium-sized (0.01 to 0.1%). The CDR3, as DNA: TGCGCCAGCAGCCACGGGGTAGCGGGAATACAAGAGACCCAGTACTTC. Translation gives CASSHGVAGIQETQYF. The chain employs TRBV4-3 and TRBJ2-5; 8 positions agree with TRBD2. Per germline, CDR1 LGHNA and CDR2 YSLEER. The CDR3 totals 16 residues. V lost 3 bases and J lost 2; bases outside the gene matches: 8.

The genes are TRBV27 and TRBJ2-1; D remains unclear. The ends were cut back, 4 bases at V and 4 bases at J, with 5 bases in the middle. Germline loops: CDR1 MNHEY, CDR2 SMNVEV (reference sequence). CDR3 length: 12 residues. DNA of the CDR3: TGTGCCAGCAGTTCAGATTACAATGAGCAGTTCTTC. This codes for CASSSDYNEQFF.

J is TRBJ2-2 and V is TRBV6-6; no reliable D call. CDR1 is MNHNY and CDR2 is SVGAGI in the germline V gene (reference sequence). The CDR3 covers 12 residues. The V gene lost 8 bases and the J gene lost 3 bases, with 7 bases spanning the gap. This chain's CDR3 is CASERDTGELFF. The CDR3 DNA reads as TGTGCCAGCGAGCGTGACACCGGGGAGCTGTTTTTT.

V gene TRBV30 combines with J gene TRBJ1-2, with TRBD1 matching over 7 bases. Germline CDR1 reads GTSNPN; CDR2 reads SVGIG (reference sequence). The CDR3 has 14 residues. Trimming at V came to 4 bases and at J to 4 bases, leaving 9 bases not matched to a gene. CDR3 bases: TGTGCCTGGATTTGGGAGTCAGGGGGCTATGGCTACACCTTC. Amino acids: CAWIWESGGYGYTF.

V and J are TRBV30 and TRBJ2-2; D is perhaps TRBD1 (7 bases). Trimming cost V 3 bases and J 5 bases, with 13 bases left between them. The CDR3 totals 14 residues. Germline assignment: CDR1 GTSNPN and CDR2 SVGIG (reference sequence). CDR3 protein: CAWRWPGGTGELFF. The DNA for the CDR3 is TGTGCCTGGAGGTGGCCAGGGGGGACCGGGGAGCTGTTTTTT.

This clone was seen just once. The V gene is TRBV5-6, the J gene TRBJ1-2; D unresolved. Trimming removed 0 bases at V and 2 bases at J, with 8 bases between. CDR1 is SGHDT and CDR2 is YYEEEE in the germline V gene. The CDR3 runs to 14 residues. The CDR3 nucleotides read TGTGCCAGCAGCTTGGTTGGGGAGAACTATGGCTACACCTTC. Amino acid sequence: CASSLVGENYGYTF.

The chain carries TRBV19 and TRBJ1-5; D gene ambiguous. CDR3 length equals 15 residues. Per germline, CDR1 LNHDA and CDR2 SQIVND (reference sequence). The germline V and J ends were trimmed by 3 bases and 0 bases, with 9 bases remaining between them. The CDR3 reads CASSITDYSNQPQHF. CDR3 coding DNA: TGTGCCAGTAGTATTACGGATTATAGCAATCAGCCCCAGCATTTT.

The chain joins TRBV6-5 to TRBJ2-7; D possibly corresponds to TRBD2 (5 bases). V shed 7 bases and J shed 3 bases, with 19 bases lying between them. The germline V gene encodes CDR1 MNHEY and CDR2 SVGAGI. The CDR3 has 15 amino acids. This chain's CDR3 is CASTPERSGFYEQYF. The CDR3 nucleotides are TGTGCCAGCACCCCAGAGAGGTCGGGGTTCTACGAGCAGTACTTC.

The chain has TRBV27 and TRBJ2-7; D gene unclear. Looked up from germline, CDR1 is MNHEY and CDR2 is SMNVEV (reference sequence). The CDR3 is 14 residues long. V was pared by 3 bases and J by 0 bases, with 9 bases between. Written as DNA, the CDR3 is TGTGCCAGCAGTTTTCTTAGAAGCTCCTACGAGCAGTACTTC. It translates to CASSFLRSSYEQYF.

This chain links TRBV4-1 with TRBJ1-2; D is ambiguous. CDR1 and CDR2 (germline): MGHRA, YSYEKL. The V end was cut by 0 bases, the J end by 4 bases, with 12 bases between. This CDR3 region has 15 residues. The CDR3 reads CASSQDLIPSYGYTF. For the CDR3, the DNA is TGCGCCAGCAGCCAAGATTTAATTCCCAGCTATGGCTACACCTTC.

The CDR3 sequence is CASSMRDSSYEQYF. In DNA, the CDR3 is TGTGCCAGTAGTATGCGGGACAGCTCCTACGAGCAGTACTTC. This sequence joins TRBV19 and TRBJ2-7, with a tentative D call TRBD1 (7 bases). In germline, CDR1 is LNHDA, CDR2 SQIVND (reference sequence). The CDR3 length is 14 residues. Trimming shortened V by 3 bases and J by 0 bases, and 9 bases separated the two germline ends.

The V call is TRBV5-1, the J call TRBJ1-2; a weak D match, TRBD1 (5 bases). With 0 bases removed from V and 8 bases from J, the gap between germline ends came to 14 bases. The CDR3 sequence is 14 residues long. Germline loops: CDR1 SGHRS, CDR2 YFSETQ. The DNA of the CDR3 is TGCGCCAGCAGCTTGGCCTTGGGGACGCGAGGCTACACCTTC. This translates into CASSLALGTRGYTF.

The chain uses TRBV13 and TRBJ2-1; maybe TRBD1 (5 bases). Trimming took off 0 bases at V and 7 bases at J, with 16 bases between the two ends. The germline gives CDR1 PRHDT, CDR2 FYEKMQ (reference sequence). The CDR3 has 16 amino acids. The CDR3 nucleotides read TGTGCCAGCAGCTTAGGTGGGGCCGGTGGTGGAAATGAGCAGTTCTTC. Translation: CASSLGGAGGGNEQFF.

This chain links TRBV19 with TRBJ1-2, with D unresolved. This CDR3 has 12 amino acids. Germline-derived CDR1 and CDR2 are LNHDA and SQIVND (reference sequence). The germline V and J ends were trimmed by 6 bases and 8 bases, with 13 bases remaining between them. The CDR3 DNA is TGTGCCAGTAGCGCTCCGGACCCAGGCTACACCTTC. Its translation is CASSAPDPGYTF.

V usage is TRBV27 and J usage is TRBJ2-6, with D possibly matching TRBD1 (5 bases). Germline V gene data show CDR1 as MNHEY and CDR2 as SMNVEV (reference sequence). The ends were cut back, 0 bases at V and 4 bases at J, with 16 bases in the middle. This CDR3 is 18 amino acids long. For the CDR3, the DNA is TGTGCCAGCAGTTTATCGGCAGGGTCCGGGTTCGGGGCCAACGTCCTGACTTTC. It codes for CASSLSAGSGFGANVLTF.

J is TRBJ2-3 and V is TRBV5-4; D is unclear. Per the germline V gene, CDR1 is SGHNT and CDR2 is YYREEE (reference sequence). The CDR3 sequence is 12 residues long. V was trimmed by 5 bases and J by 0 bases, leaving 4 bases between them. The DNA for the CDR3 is TGTGCCAGCAGATCTAGCACAGATACGCAGTATTTT. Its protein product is CASRSSTDTQYF.

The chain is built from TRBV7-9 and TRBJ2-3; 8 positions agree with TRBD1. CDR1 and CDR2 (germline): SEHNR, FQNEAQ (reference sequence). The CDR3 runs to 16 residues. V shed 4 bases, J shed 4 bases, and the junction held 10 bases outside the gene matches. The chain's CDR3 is CASSSDEDRAPDTQYF. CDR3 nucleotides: TGTGCCAGCAGCTCAGATGAGGACAGGGCGCCAGATACGCAGTATTTT.

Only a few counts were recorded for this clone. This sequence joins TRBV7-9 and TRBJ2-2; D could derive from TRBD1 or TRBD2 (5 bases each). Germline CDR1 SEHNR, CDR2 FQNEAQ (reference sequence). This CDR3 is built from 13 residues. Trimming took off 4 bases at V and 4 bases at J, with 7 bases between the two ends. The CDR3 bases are TGTGCCAGCAGCTGGGACGGCACCGGGGAGCTGTTTTTT. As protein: CASSWDGTGELFF.